This record looks at one TCR beta chain sequence and its context. The entry originates in a study of blood T cell repertoires in COVID-19. The authors' processing: Using reference gene primer amplification, nucleated cell counts were estimated. Method: immunoSEQ multiplex PCR; TCRdb's copy keeps in-frame clones and lacks some. V and J calls and clone size are as listed in that table; D and trimming were resolved from the DNA. The data show tens of thousands of clones, with roughly 82% seen just once and 1.2% held by the top ten. The CDR3 is 14 residues long. CDR1 is MNHEY and CDR2 is SVGAGI in the germline V gene. The trim removed 3 bases at V and 9 bases at J, leaving 5 bases unmatched.

The sequence derives from a woman of 80 years or more with acute or convalescent COVID-19. The sample taken for sequencing was peripheral blood. The V call is TRBV6-5, the J call TRBJ1-6; 7 bases match TRBD1. CDR3 nucleotides: TGTGCCAGCAGTTATTCGGGACAGCTTTCACCCCTCCACTTT. It codes for CASSYSGQLSPLHF.